This record looks at one TCR beta chain sequence and its context. This CDR3 has 17 residues. CDR1 is SGHRS and CDR2 is YFSETQ in the germline V gene. Trimming stripped 2 bases from V and 3 bases from J, with 17 bases between. PCR primers comprised 60 Vbeta and 13 Jbeta primers. The data were produced by immunoSEQ multiplex PCR, yet TCRdb's version contains in-frame clones alone and is incomplete. The sample comprises 95,000 to 150,000 clones, more than 65% of which are singletons, and less than 15% rests with the top ten. This specimen belongs to a study of cytomegalovirus exposure and HLA in healthy donors.

The sample consisted of PBMCs. The chain employs TRBV5-1 and TRBJ2-2, with D possibly matching TRBD2 (5 bases). The TCR sequence derives from a woman aged 55-70 years in good health and CMV-seropositive. CDR3 sequence: CASSLGTIRTYTGELFF. Written as DNA, the CDR3 is TGCGCCAGCAGCTTAGGAACAATCAGGACTTACACCGGGGAGCTGTTTTTT.